The following is a TCR beta chain sequence with its context. As processed by the authors: The assay estimated nucleated cells by amplifying reference gene primers. Repertoires were generated with immunoSEQ multiplex PCR, while TCRdb's copy carries only in-frame clones and drops some. V, J and clone size were drawn from that table, and D and trimming were deduced from the DNA. The sample holds tens of thousands of clones, roughly 80% seen once. This record belongs to a study of blood T cell repertoires in COVID-19. Looked up from germline, CDR1 is LGHDT and CDR2 is YNNKEL (reference sequence). The trim removed 0 bases at V and 3 bases at J, leaving 4 bases unmatched. CDR3 length: 15 residues.

V is TRBV3-1 (or the pseudogene TRBV3-2) and J is TRBJ2-7; 8 nucleotides agree with TRBD2. Material for sequencing was peripheral blood. The TCR sequence derives from a woman of 80 years or more with acute or convalescent COVID-19. In nucleotides, the CDR3 is TGTGCCAGCAGCCAAGATTTACGGGAGGGCTACGAGCAGTACTTC. Its protein is CASSQDLREGYEQYF.